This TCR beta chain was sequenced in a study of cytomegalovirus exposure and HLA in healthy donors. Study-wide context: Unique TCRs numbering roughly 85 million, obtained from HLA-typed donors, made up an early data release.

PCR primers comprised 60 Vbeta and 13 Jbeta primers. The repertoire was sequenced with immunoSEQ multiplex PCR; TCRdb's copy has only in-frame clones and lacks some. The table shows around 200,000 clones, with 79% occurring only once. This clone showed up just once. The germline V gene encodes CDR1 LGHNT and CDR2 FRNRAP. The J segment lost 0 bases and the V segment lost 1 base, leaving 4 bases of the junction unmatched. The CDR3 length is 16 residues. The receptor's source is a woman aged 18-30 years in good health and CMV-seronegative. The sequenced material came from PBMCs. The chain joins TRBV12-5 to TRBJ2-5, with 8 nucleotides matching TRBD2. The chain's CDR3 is CASGLGVSGNQETQYF. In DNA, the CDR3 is TGTGCTAGTGGTTTGGGGGTTAGCGGGAACCAAGAGACCCAGTACTTC. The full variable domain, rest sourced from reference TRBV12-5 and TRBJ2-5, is DARVTQTPRHKVTEMGQEVTMRCQPILGHNTVFWYRQTMMQGLELLAYFRNRAPLDDSGMPKDRFSAEMPDATLATLKIQPSEPRDSAVYFCASGLGVSGNQETQYFGPGTRLLVL.